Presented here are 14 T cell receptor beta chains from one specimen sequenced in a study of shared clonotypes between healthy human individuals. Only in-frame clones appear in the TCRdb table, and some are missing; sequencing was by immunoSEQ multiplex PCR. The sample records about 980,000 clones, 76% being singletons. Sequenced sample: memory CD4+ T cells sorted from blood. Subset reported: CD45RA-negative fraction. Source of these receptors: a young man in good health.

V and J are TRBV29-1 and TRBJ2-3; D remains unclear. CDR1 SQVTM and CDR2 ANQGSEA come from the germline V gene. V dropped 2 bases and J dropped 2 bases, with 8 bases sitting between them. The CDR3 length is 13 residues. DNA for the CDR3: TGCAGCGTTGAAACTCCGACCACAGATACGCAGTATTTT. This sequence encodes CSVETPTTDTQYF.

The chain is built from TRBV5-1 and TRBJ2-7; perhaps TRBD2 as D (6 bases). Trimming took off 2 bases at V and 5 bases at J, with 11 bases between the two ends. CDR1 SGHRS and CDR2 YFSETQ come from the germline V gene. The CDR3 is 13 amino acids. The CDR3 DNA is TGCGCCAGCAGCTTCATGCGGGAAAACGAGCAGTACTTC. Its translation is CASSFMRENEQYF.

In DNA form, the CDR3 reads TGTGCCAGCTCACCAAAGGGGGCGGGATCACCCCTCCACTTT. This translates into CASSPKGAGSPLHF. The V gene is TRBV18, the J gene TRBJ1-6; TRBD1 aligns across 7 bases. This CDR3 is 14 amino acids long. With 2 bases clipped from V and 10 bases from J, the junction kept 5 bases outside the gene matches. The germline V gene has CDR1 KGHSH and CDR2 LQKENI.

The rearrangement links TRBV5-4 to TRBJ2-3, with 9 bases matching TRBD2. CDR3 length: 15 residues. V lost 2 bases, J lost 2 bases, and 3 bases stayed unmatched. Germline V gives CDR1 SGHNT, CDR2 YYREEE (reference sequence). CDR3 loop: CASSLAGGFTDTQYF. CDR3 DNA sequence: TGTGCCAGCAGCTTAGCGGGGGGTTTCACAGATACGCAGTATTTT.

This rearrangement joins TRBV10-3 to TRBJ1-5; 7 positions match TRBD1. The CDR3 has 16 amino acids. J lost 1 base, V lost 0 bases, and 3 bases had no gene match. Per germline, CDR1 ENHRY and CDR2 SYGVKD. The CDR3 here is CAISESRGPSNQPQHF. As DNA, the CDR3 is TGTGCCATCAGTGAGTCTAGGGGGCCGAGCAATCAGCCCCAGCATTTT.

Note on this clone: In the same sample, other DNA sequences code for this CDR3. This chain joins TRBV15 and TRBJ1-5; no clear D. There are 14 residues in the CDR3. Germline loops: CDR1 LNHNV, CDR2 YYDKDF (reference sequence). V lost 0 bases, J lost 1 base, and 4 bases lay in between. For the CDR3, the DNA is TGTGCCACCAGCAGAGATACAAGCAATCAGCCCCAGCATTTT. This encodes CATSRDTSNQPQHF.

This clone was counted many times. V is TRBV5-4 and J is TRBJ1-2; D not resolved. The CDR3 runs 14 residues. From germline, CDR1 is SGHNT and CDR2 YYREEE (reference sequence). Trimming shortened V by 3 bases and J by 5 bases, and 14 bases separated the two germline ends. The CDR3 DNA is TGTGCCAGCAGCTCGAATACAGAGGTATATGGCTACACCTTC. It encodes CASSSNTEVYGYTF.

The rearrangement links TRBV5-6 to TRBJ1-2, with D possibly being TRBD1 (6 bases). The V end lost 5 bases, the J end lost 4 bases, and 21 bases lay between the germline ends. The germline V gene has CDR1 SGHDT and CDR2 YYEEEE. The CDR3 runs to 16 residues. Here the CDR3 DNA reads TGTGCCAGCAGAGACACGAGGATGGGGGGCATCTATGGCTACACCTTC. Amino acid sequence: CASRDTRMGGIYGYTF.

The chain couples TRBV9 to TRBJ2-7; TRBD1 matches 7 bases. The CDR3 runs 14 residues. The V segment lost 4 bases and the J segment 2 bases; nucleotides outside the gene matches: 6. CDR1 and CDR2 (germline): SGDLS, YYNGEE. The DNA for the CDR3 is TGTGCCAGCAGCAAACGGGACAGTACCTACGAGCAGTACTTC. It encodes CASSKRDSTYEQYF.

The chain's CDR3 is CASSATRNTEAFF. The CDR3 bases are TGTGCCAGCAGCGCCACACGAAACACTGAAGCTTTCTTT. The V gene is TRBV9, the J gene TRBJ1-1; D gene unclear. V was clipped by 3 bases and J by 2 bases, with 8 bases between them. CDR1 and CDR2 from the germline V gene are SGDLS and YYNGEE. The CDR3 totals 13 residues.

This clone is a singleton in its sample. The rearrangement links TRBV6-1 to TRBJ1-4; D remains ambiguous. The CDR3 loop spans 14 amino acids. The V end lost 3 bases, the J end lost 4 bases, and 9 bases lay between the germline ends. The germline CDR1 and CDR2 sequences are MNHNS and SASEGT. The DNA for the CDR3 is TGTGCCAGCAGTGAGAGGCTGATTAATGAAAAACTGTTTTTT. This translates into CASSERLINEKLFF.

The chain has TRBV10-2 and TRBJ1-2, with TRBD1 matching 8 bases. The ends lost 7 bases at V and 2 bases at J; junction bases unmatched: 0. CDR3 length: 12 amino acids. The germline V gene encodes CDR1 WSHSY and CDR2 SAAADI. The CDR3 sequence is CASTGGNYGYTF. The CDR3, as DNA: TGCGCCAGCACAGGGGGCAACTATGGCTACACCTTC.

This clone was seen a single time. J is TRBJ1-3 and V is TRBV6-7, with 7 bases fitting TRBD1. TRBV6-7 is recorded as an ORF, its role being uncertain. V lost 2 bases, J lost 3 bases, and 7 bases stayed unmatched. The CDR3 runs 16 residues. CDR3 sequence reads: CASSYPTGTGGNTIYF. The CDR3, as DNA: TGTGCCAGCAGTTACCCGACAGGGACGGGTGGAAACACCATATATTTT.

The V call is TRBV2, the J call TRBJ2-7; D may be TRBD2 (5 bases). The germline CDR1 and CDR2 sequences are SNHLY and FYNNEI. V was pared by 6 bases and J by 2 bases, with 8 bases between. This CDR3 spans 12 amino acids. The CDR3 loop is CASSPGAYEQYF. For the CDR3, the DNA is TGTGCCAGCAGCCCCGGGGCCTACGAGCAGTACTTC.